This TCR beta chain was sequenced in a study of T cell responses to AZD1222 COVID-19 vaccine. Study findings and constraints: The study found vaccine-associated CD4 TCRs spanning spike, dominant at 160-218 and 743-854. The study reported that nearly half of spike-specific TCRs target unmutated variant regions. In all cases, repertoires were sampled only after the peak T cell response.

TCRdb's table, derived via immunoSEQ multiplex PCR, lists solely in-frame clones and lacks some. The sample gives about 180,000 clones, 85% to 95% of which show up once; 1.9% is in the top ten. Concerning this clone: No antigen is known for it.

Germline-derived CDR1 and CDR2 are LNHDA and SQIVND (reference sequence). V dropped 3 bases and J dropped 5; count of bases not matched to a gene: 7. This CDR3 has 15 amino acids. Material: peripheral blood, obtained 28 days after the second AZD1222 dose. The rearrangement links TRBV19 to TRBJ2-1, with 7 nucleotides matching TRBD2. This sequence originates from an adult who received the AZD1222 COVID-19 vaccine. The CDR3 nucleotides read TGTGCCAGTAGTATTTCTAGCGGAACCCACAATGAGCAGTTCTTC. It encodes CASSISSGTHNEQFF.